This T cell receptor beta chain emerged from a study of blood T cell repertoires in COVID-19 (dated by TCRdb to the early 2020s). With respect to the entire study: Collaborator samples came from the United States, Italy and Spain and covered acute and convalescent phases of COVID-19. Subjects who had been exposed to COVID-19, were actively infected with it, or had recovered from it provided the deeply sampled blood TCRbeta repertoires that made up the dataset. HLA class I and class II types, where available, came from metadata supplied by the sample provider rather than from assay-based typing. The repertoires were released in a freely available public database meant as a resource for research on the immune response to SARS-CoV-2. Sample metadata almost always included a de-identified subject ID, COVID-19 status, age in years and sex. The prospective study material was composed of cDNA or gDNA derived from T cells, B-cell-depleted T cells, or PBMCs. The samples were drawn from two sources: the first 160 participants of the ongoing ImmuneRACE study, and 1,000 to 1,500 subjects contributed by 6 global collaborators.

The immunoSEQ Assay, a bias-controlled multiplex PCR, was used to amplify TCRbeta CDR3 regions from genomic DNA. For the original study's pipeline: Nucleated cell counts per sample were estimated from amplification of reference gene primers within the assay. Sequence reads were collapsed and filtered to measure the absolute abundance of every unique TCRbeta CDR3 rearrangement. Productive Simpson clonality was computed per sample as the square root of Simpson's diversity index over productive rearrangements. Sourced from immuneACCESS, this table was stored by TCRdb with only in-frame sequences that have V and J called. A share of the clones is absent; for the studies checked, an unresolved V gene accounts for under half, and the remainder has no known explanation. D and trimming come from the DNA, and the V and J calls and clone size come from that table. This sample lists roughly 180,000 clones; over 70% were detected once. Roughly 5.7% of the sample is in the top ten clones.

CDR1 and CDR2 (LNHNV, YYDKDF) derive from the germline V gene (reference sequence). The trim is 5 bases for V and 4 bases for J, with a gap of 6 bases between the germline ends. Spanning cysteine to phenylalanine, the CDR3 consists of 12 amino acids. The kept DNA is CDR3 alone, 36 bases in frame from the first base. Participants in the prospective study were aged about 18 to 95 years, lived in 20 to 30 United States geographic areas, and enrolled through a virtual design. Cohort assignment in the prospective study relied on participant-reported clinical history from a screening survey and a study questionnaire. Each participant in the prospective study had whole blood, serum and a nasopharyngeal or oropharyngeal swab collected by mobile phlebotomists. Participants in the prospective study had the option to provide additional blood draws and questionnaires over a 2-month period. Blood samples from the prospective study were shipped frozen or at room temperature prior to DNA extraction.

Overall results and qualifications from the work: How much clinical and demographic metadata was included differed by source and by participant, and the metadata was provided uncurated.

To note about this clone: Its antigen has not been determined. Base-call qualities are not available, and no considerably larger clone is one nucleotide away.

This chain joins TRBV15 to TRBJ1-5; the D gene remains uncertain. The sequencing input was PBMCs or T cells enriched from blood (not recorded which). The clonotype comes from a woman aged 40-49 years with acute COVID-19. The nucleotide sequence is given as TGTGCCACCAGCGAGGAAAATCAGCCCCAGCATTTT. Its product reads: CATSEENQPQHF.